This TCR beta chain was identified in a study of blood T cell repertoires in COVID-19. Only in-frame clones appear in the TCRdb table, and some are missing; sequencing was by immunoSEQ multiplex PCR. The table has nearly 350,000 clones, more than 75% seen once. The germline CDR1 and CDR2 sequences are KGHSH and LQKENI. The CDR3 has 14 residues. V gave up 1 base and J gave up 5 bases, with 11 bases separating them. J is TRBJ1-1 and V is TRBV18; no reliable D call. The specimen was PBMCs or T cells enriched from blood (not recorded which). This TCR came from a woman younger than 45 who had recovered from COVID-19. DNA for the CDR3: TGTGCCAGCTCACCACAGTCAGGAACAACTGAAGCTTTCTTT. It translates to CASSPQSGTTEAFF.